This T cell receptor beta chain derives from a study of T cells in tumors after PD-1 blockade. About the research overall: A subset received ongoing vismodegib 150 mg daily alongside anti-PD-1 therapy.

With 4 bases removed from V and 4 bases from J, the gap between germline ends came to 5 bases. CDR1 SGHTS and CDR2 YDEGEE come from the germline V gene. The CDR3 is 11 amino acids. TCRdb's table, derived via immunoSEQ multiplex PCR, lists solely in-frame clones and lacks some. Counted here are over 30,000 clones, roughly 73% occurring once; the ten biggest clones make up under 40%. The sample here was PBMCs, taken before anti-PD-1 treatment. This chain links TRBV5-8 with TRBJ1-1, with D unresolved. The origin of this receptor is a human donor with basal cell carcinoma. CDR3 coding DNA: TGTGCCAGCAGCCGGGGCACTGAAGCTTTCTTT. Translated, it gives CASSRGTEAFF.